Listed below are T cell receptor beta chains from one sample, sequenced in a study of shared clonotypes between healthy human individuals. Profiling relied on immunoSEQ multiplex PCR, and the TCRdb table lists in-frame clones only, not all of them. Counted here are about 2.4 million clones, 80% to 95% occurring once; the ten biggest clones make up roughly 0.36%. The material sequenced was naive CD4+ T cells from PBMCs. The receptors here all came from a man between 18 and 29 years old in good health. Some clones in this sample may be carry-over from other donors' samples. CDR3s include the opening cysteine and the closing phenylalanine or tryptophan. A D gene is named only where the DNA matches it firmly. The listing skips clone size in some rows; elsewhere it reads once, few, many or a size class.

J gene,D gene,clone size,V gene,CDR3 protein,CDR3 DNA
TRBJ2-7,NA,NA,TRBV6-1,CASSWAVGEQYF,TGTGCCAGCAGCTGGGCTGTTGGCGAGCAGTACTTC
TRBJ2-7,NA,once,TRBV28,CASRPGGLVGGYEQYF,TGTGCCAGCAGACCCGGCGGGCTCGTCGGGGGCTACGAGCAGTACTTC
TRBJ2-2,NA,once,TRBV4-2,CASSQGTGLDTGELFF,TGTGCCAGCAGCCAAGGTACAGGTCTCGACACCGGGGAGCTGTTTTTT
TRBJ2-2,NA,once,TRBV2,CASSEVGAGELFF,TGTGCCAGCAGTGAAGTAGGGGCCGGGGAGCTGTTTTTT
TRBJ1-4,NA,NA,TRBV25-1,CASSGRGYNEKLFF,TGTGCCAGCAGTGGCCGCGGGTATAATGAAAAACTGTTTTTT
TRBJ2-1,NA,NA,TRBV2,CASIPRQGNNEQFF,TGTGCCAGCATCCCGCGGCAGGGGAACAATGAGCAGTTCTTC
TRBJ2-2,TRBD1,NA,TRBV18,CASSLDRGATGELFF,TGTGCCAGCTCACTTGACAGGGGGGCCACCGGGGAGCTGTTTTTT
TRBJ1-1,NA,NA,TRBV2,CASIDGGWNTEAFF,TGTGCCAGCATAGACGGTGGGTGGAACACTGAAGCTTTCTTT
TRBJ2-7,NA,NA,TRBV5-5,CASSLVGGLPYEQYF,TGTGCCAGCAGCTTGGTAGGTGGCCTCCCCTACGAGCAGTACTTC
TRBJ2-3,TRBD1,NA,TRBV7-2,CASSGRTGDTDTQYF,TGTGCCAGCAGCGGACGGACAGGGGACACAGATACGCAGTATTTT
TRBJ2-1,TRBD2,NA,TRBV12-5,CASGPGTSGYNEQFF,TGTGCTAGTGGTCCCGGGACTAGCGGATACAATGAGCAGTTCTTC
TRBJ2-3,NA,NA,TRBV7-2,CASSLSADTQYF,TGTGCCAGCAGCTTATCCGCAGATACGCAGTATTTT
TRBJ2-2,NA,NA,TRBV28,CASSFPGTRGAGELFF,TGTGCCAGCAGCTTTCCCGGGACCCGGGGCGCGGGGGAGCTGTTTTTT
TRBJ1-5,NA,NA,TRBV28,CASSPPYSNQPQHF,TGTGCCAGCAGTCCCCCGTATAGCAATCAGCCCCAGCATTTT
TRBJ1-1,NA,NA,TRBV7-2,CASSFEAMNTEAFF,TGTGCCAGCAGCTTTGAGGCAATGAACACTGAAGCTTTCTTT
TRBJ2-5,NA,NA,TRBV7-2,CASSLTGRVQYF,TGTGCCAGCAGCTTAACAGGGAGGGTCCAGTACTTC
TRBJ1-1,NA,NA,TRBV7-9,CASSPRAGKTEAFF,TGTGCCAGCAGCCCCCGGGCGGGGAAGACTGAAGCTTTCTTT
TRBJ2-7,NA,NA,TRBV5-4,CASSRTAGAPTSSYEQYF,TGTGCCAGCAGCCGCACGGCCGGGGCCCCTACTTCCTCCTACGAGCAGTACTTC
TRBJ2-1,TRBD2,NA,TRBV2,CASSEVGAGGINEQFF,TGTGCCAGCAGTGAAGTTGGGGCGGGAGGAATCAATGAGCAGTTCTTC
TRBJ2-3,TRBD1,NA,TRBV27,CASLTRTGTGTFRTDTQYF,TGTGCCAGTCTTACACGGACTGGGACAGGGACATTTCGCACAGATACGCAGTATTTT
TRBJ2-1,NA,NA,TRBV7-2,CASSLGLHVGEQFF,TGTGCCAGCAGCTTAGGGCTCCACGTCGGTGAGCAGTTCTTC
TRBJ1-5,NA,NA,TRBV19,CASSIVGRGGNQPQHF,TGTGCCAGTAGTATTGTGGGGAGAGGCGGCAATCAGCCCCAGCATTTT
TRBJ1-4,TRBD1,NA,TRBV5-1,CASSTAVQGANEKLFF,TGCGCCAGCAGCACGGCGGTGCAGGGGGCTAATGAAAAACTGTTTTTT
TRBJ2-7,TRBD2,NA,TRBV5-1,CASSSAGGPYEQYF,TGCGCCAGCAGCTCCGCGGGGGGCCCTTACGAGCAGTACTTC
TRBJ1-3,TRBD1,NA,TRBV9,CASSGDRGIGNTIYF,TGTGCCAGCAGCGGGGACAGGGGGATCGGAAACACCATATATTTT
TRBJ1-5,NA,NA,TRBV19,CASRTYSNQPQHF,TGTGCCAGTAGGACTTATAGCAATCAGCCCCAGCATTTT